This T cell receptor beta chain was sequenced during a study of OX40 agonist ivuxolimab in advanced cancers. Across the whole study: Patients received ivuxolimab, an agonistic anti-OX40 (CD134) antibody.

Concerning this clone itself: The antigen is not known.

The CDR3 consists of 15 residues. The table came from immunoSEQ multiplex PCR; TCRdb's copy has only in-frame clones and leaves some out. The sample holds tens of thousands of clones, around nine tenths seen once. Study-level findings and limits: Expanded clones were, on average, more numerous among CD8+ T cells than CD4+. Clonal expansion by week 6 occurred in CD4+ and CD8+ blood T cells (at 0.1 to 3.0 mg/kg).

The source is an adult with an advanced solid tumor such as melanoma, head and neck, liver or kidney cancer. The chain combines TRBV21-1 with TRBJ2-7. TRBV21-1 is deemed a pseudogene. The sample was CD4+ or CD8+ T cells sorted from blood, taken in a trial of the OX40 agonist ivuxolimab. The CDR3 bases are TGTGCCAGCAGCAAAGGGCCGCGACCTATCTACGAGCAGTACTTC. This gives the protein CASSKGPRPIYEQYF.